This record covers a single TCR beta chain. Its antigen is undetermined. Germline CDR1 and CDR2: ENHRY and SYGVKD. The ends were cut back, 4 bases at V and 3 bases at J, with 8 bases in the middle. The CDR3 totals 13 residues. The method was immunoSEQ multiplex PCR; TCRdb's version includes in-frame clones alone and lacks a portion of them. The sample consists of around 91,000 clones, roughly 87% of them appearing once. These data belong to a study of T cells in localized non-small cell lung cancer. Broader study findings: Tumor trailed uninvolved adjacent lung in T cell clonality, which peaked there. Researchers found a median around 58 of the top 100 tumor clones in adjacent lung. Analysis by sequencing included only one tumor region, so heterogeneity remains possible. Longer overall survival accompanied higher blood T cell density.

The sequence came from a man between 35 and 75 years old with stage I squamous cell lung carcinoma. The starting material was peripheral blood, obtained before any cancer treatment. This chain links TRBV10-3 with TRBJ2-3; no clear D. CDR3 sequence reads: CAISAVMTDTQYF. The CDR3 nucleotides read TGTGCCATCAGTGCAGTCATGACAGATACGCAGTATTTT.